This T cell receptor beta chain originates from a study of T-cell memory formation after mild COVID-19. Study at large: TCR clusters were largely donor specific. Whole-study findings and limits: Clones that contracted from day 15 to 85 were balanced CD4/CD8, while later expanders leaned CD4+. Pre-infection memory showed some responding clones, and this suggested that cross-reactive memory joined.

TCRdb re-analysed the 5' RACE reads in MiXCR, keeping a single row per CDR3 protein. This table has around 250,000 distinct CDR3 sequences, around 15% appearing once. This CDR3 has 14 amino acids. Trimming pared 0 bases from V and 12 bases from J, leaving 16 bases between. Germline lookup yields CDR1 SGHRS and CDR2 YFSETQ. This clonotype was observed at least ten times. Its antigen is currently unknown. The chain recombines TRBV5-1 with TRBJ2-1, with D perhaps matching TRBD1 (5 bases). Sample: PBMCs or a T cell subset sorted from them (not recorded which). The origin of this receptor is a man aged 18-30 years who had mild COVID-19 (a few samples of this study predate the infection). Cell type and time point are not known. This chain's CDR3 is CASSLGQASRVQFF. The CDR3 DNA follows: TGCGCCAGCAGCTTGGGCCAGGCCTCCAGGGTGCAGTTCTTC.